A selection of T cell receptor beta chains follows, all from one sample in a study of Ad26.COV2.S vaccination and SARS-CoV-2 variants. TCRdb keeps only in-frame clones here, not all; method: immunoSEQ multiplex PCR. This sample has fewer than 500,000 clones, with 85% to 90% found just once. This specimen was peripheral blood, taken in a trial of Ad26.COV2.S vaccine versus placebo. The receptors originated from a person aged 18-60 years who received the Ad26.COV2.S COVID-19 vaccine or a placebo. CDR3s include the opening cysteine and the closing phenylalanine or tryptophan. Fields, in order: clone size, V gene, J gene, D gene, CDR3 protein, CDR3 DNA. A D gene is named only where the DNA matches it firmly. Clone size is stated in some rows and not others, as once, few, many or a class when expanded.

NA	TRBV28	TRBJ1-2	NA	CASSSGDGYYGYTF	TGTGCCAGCAGTTCCGGGGATGGGTACTATGGCTACACCTTC
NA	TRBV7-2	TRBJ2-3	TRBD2	CASSPLTSGRKTDTQYF	TGTGCCAGCAGCCCACTGACTAGCGGGAGGAAAACAGATACGCAGTATTTT
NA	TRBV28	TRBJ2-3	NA	CASSRHSGPDTQYF	TGTGCCAGCAGTCGCCACAGCGGGCCGGATACGCAGTATTTT
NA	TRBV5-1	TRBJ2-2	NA	CASSASPWAGELFF	TGCGCCAGCAGCGCCTCTCCCTGGGCCGGGGAGCTGTTTTTT
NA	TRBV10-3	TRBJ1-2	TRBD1	CAMGQGTYYGYTF	TGTGCCATGGGACAGGGGACGTACTATGGCTACACCTTC
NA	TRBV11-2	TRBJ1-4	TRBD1	CASSSAATGREKLFF	TGTGCCAGCAGCTCGGCCGCGACAGGGCGTGAAAAACTGTTTTTT
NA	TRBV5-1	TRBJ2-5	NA	CASSGGTAQETQYF	TGCGCCAGCAGCGGGGGGACAGCCCAAGAGACCCAGTACTTC
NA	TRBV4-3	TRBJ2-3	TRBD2	CASSRMIKRLAGGTDTQYF	TGCGCCAGCAGCCGAATGATTAAAAGGTTAGCGGGGGGCACAGATACGCAGTATTTT
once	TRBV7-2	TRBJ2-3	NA	CASSLRGGSDTQYF	TGTGCCAGCAGCTTAAGGGGGGGATCAGATACGCAGTATTTT
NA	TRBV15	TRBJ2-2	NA	CATSSAVRNGELFF	TGTGCCACCAGCAGTGCGGTCAGGAACGGGGAGCTGTTTTTT
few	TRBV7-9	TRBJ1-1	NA	CASSPPLNTEAFF	TGTGCCAGCAGTCCCCCACTGAACACTGAAGCTTTCTTT
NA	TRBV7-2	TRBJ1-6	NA	CASSPRPRTEPNSPLHF	TGTGCCAGCAGTCCCCGACCCCGGACAGAACCTAATTCACCCCTCCACTTT
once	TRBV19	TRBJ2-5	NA	CASTGRGVQETQYF	TGTGCCAGTACCGGTCGGGGAGTTCAAGAGACCCAGTACTTC
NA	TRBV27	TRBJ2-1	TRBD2	CASTRAGWDNEQFF	TGTGCCAGCACTAGAGCGGGATGGGACAATGAGCAGTTCTTC
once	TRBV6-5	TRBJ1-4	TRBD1	CASSPYRGGSEKLFF	TGTGCCAGCAGTCCATACAGGGGAGGGAGTGAAAAACTGTTTTTT
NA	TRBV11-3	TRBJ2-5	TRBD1	CASSLSTGTETQYF	TGTGCCAGCAGCTTATCGACAGGGACGGAGACCCAGTACTTC
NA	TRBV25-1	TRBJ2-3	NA	CASKRAGSTDTQYF	TGTGCCAGTAAGAGGGCGGGGAGCACAGATACGCAGTATTTT
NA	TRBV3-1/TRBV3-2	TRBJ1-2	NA	CASSQDSLLHYGYTF	TGTGCCAGCAGCCAAGATAGCCTCCTACACTATGGCTACACCTTC
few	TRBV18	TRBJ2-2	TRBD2	CASSPGTSGGATDTGELFF	TGTGCCAGCTCACCCGGGACTAGCGGGGGGGCCACCGACACCGGGGAGCTGTTTTTT
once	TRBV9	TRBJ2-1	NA	CASSVRAGSSYNEQFF	TGTGCCAGCAGCGTAAGAGCGGGTAGCTCCTACAATGAGCAGTTCTTC
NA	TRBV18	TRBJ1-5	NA	CASSPRPGSREDQPQHF	TGTGCCAGCTCACCACGTCCAGGATCAAGGGAGGATCAGCCCCAGCATTTT
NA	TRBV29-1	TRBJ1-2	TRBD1	CSVLGQGGYTF	TGCAGCGTCCTGGGACAGGGTGGCTACACCTTC
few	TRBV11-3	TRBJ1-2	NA	CASSPRKGLNGYTF	TGTGCCAGCAGCCCCAGGAAGGGGCTGAATGGCTACACCTTC
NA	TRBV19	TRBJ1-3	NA	CASSIRDNRGNTIYF	TGTGCCAGTAGTATCCGGGACAACCGTGGAAACACCATATATTTT
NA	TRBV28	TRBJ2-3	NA	CASSPQQGYTDTQYF	TGTGCCAGCAGTCCCCAACAAGGATACACAGATACGCAGTATTTT
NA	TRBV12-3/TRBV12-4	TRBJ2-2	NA	CASRGSDGELFF	TGTGCCAGCAGGGGTTCTGACGGGGAGCTGTTTTTT
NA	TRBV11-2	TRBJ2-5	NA	CASSVGETQYF	TGTGCCAGCAGCGTCGGGGAGACCCAGTACTTC
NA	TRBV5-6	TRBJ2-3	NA	CASSLAPDTQYF	TGTGCCAGCAGCTTGGCACCAGATACGCAGTATTTT
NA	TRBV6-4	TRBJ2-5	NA	CASSEEWGETQYF	TGTGCCAGCAGTGAGGAGTGGGGGGAGACCCAGTACTTC
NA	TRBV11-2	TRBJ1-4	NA	CASQTRDANEKLFF	TGTGCCAGCCAAACGAGGGATGCTAATGAAAAACTGTTTTTT
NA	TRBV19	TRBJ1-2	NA	CASTPGRVRYGYTF	TGTGCCAGTACCCCTGGGAGGGTCCGCTATGGCTACACCTTC
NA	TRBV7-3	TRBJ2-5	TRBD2	CASSRTSGLQETQYF	TGTGCCAGCAGTAGGACTAGCGGGCTCCAAGAGACCCAGTACTTC
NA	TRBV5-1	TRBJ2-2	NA	CASSFRPAGRLAGELFF	TGCGCCAGCAGCTTTAGGCCGGCAGGGAGGTTGGCCGGGGAGCTGTTTTTT
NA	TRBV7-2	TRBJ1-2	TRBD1	CASSMRTGGRYGYTF	TGTGCCAGCAGCATGCGGACAGGGGGACGCTATGGCTACACCTTC
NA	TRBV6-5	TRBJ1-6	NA	CASKEGWGPNSPLHF	TGTGCCAGCAAGGAGGGGTGGGGCCCCAATTCACCCCTCCACTTT
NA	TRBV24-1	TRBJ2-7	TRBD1	CATSEAAGQGGFYEQYF	TGTGCCACCAGTGAAGCCGCTGGACAGGGGGGCTTCTACGAGCAGTACTTC
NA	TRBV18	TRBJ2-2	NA	CASSPGRGATGELFF	TGTGCCAGCTCACCCGGCAGGGGTGCCACCGGGGAGCTGTTTTTT
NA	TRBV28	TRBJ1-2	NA	CASSLYGNYGYTF	TGTGCCAGCAGTTTATATGGGAACTATGGCTACACCTTC
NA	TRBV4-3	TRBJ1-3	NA	CASSHPTGAGNTIYF	TGCGCCAGCAGCCACCCGACAGGTGCTGGAAACACCATATATTTT
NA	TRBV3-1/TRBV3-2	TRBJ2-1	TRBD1	CASSHIGGISYNEQFF	TGTGCCAGCAGCCATATAGGGGGCATCTCCTACAATGAGCAGTTCTTC
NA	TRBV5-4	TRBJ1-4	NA	CASSSVGAGDEKLFF	TGTGCCAGCAGCTCGGTAGGGGCAGGGGATGAAAAACTGTTTTTT
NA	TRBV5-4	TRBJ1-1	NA	CASSLEANTEAFF	TGTGCCAGCAGCTTGGAAGCGAACACTGAAGCTTTCTTT
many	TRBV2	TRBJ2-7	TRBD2	CASRPTSGLAYEQYF	TGTGCCAGCAGACCGACTAGCGGATTAGCCTACGAGCAGTACTTC
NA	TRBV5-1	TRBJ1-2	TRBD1	CASRMGQGAPGDGYTF	TGCGCCAGCAGGATGGGACAGGGGGCGCCCGGGGATGGCTACACCTTC
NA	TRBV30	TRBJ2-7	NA	CAWAGLNEQYF	TGTGCCTGGGCCGGGCTTAACGAGCAGTACTTC
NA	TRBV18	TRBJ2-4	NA	CASSLPLGTAKNIQYF	TGTGCCAGCTCACTTCCCCTCGGCACAGCCAAAAACATTCAGTACTTC